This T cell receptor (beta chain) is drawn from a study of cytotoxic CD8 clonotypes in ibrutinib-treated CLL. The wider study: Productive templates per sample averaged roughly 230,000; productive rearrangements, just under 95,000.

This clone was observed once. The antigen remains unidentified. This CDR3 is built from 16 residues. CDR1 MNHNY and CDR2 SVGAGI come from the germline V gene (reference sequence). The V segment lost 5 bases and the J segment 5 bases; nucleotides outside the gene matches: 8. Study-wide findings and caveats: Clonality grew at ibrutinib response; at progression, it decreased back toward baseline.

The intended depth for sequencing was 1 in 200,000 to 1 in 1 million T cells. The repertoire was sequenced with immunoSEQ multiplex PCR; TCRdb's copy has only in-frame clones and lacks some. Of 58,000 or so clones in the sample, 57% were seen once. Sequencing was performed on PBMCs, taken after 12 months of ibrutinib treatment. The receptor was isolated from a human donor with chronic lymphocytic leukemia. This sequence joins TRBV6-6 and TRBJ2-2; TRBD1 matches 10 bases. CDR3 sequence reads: CASSRQGATSTGELFF. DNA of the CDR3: TGTGCCAGCAGTCGACAGGGGGCGACTAGTACCGGGGAGCTGTTTTTT.